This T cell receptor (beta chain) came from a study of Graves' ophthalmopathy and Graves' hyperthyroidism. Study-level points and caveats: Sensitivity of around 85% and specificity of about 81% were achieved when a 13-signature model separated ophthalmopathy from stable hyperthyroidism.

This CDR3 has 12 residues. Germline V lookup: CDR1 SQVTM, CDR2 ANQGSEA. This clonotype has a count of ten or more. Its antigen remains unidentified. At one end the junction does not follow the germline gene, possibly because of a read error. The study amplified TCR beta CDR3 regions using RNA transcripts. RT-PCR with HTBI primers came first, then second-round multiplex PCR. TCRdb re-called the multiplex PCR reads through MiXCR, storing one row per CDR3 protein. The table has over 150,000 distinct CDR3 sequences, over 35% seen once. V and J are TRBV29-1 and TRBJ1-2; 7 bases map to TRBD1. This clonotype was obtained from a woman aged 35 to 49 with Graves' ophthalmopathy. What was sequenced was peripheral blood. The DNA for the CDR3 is TGCAGCGTTGAAACGGCAGGGGGAAGGTCTCACTTC. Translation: CSVETAGGRSHF.